This passage covers 24 T cell receptor beta chains from one sample sequenced in a study of spatial heterogeneity in lung cancer. Each CDR3 protein gets one entry after TCRdb re-called the 5' RACE reads with MiXCR. The data show about 94,000 distinct CDR3 sequences, roughly a fifth seen once. Time point defined: blood at routine non-recurrence follow-up after resection. The starting material was PBMCs, obtained at follow-up. The receptors were gathered from a male donor with early-stage non-small cell lung cancer.

This clonotype has only a few counts. The chain combines TRBV3-1 with TRBJ1-3; D is unresolved. The V and J ends lost 2 bases and 0 bases respectively, with 2 bases between them. Germline CDR1 is LGHDT and CDR2 is YNNKEL (reference sequence). CDR3 length equals 13 residues. CDR3: CASSQPSGNTIYF. The DNA of the CDR3 is TGTGCCAGCAGCCAACCCTCTGGAAACACCATATATTTT.

The chain has TRBV20-1 and TRBJ2-1, with 12 bases matching TRBD1. The V gene end was trimmed by 2 bases and the J gene end by 7 bases; junction bases not matched to a gene: 3. The CDR3 extends over 14 amino acids. Germline loops: CDR1 DFQATT, CDR2 SNEGSKA (reference sequence). CDR3 DNA sequence: TGCAGTGCTAGAAGGGACAGGGGGCTTAATGAGCAGTTCTTC. Amino acids: CSARRDRGLNEQFF.

The chain carries TRBV19 and TRBJ1-5; a weak D match, TRBD1 (5 bases). This CDR3 comprises 13 residues. The V gene lost 4 bases and the J gene lost 7 bases, with 11 bases spanning the gap. The germline CDR1 and CDR2 sequences are LNHDA and SQIVND (reference sequence). CDR3 nucleotide sequence: TGTGCCAGTAGTACGACAGCGCCACAGCCCCAGCATTTT. Its translation: CASSTTAPQPQHF.

This clonotype was observed a few times. The rearrangement joins TRBV6-2 or TRBV6-3 to TRBJ2-7, with 9 bases aligning to TRBD2. CDR3 length: 18 amino acids. V gave up 0 bases and J gave up 0 bases; unmatched junction bases: 9. CDR1 and CDR2 from the germline V gene are MNHEY and SVGEGT. This CDR3 reads CASSYSNSGGRSSYEQYV. For the CDR3, the DNA is TGTGCCAGCAGTTACTCGAATAGCGGGGGCCGAAGCTCCTACGAGCAGTACGTC.

This clonotype has just a few counts. The V call is TRBV12-5, the J call TRBJ2-3, with 8 bases lining up with TRBD2. The CDR3 runs to 16 residues. The germline CDR1 and CDR2 sequences are LGHNT and FRNRAP. The J segment lost 1 base and the V segment lost 7 bases, leaving 10 bases of the junction unmatched. The CDR3, as DNA: TGTGCTAGTGCAACCGGTTTGCGGGGGGGCACAGATACGCAGTATTTT. This sequence encodes CASATGLRGGTDTQYF.

The chain uses TRBV29-1 and TRBJ2-3, with D possibly called TRBD1 or TRBD2 (6 bases each). The germline CDR1 and CDR2 sequences are SQVTM and ANQGSEA. This CDR3 is 15 amino acids long. V was shortened by 4 bases and J by 5 bases, with 19 bases between the two germline ends. The chain's CDR3 is CSVGLGGRKKDTQYF. CDR3 DNA: TGCAGCGTTGGTCTGGGGGGCCGAAAGAAAGATACGCAGTATTTT.

This clonotype was counted a few times. The chain uses TRBV5-4 and TRBJ2-7; tentative D call: TRBD1 (6 bases). Trimming cost V 2 bases and J 6 bases, with 15 bases left between them. The V gene's germline CDR1 is SGHNT and CDR2 YYREEE (reference sequence). There are 14 residues in the CDR3. CDR3 in DNA: TGTGCCAGCAGCTTCGTTGGACAGTACACCGAGCAGTACTTC. Translated: CASSFVGQYTEQYF.

This sequence joins TRBV6-2 or TRBV6-3 and TRBJ2-7, with D possibly called TRBD1 or TRBD2 (5 bases each). The CDR3 extends over 13 amino acids. The V end was cut by 5 bases, the J end by 3 bases, with 11 bases between. CDR1 MNHEY and CDR2 SVGEGT come from the germline V gene. This CDR3 reads CASSPRDGYEQYV. CDR3 in DNA: TGTGCCAGCAGTCCCAGGGACGGCTACGAGCAGTACGTC.

In this sample, this clonotype turned up a few times. This rearrangement joins TRBV3-1 to TRBJ2-7; possible D gene TRBD1, 5 bases. In germline, CDR1 is LGHDT, CDR2 YNNKEL (reference sequence). This CDR3 has 16 residues. Between the trimmed V and J ends, which lost 0 bases and 2 bases, there was a span of 14 bases. The CDR3 sequence is CASSQDMGQLAYEQYF. CDR3 DNA sequence: TGTGCCAGCAGCCAAGACATGGGGCAGCTAGCCTACGAGCAGTACTTC.

This clonotype was counted only a few times. The chain links TRBV9 to TRBJ2-1, with 7 bases that match TRBD1. CDR1 and CDR2 (germline): SGDLS, YYNGEE. CDR3 size: 15 residues. The V gene end was trimmed by 0 bases and the J gene end by 4 bases; junction bases not matched to a gene: 4. The CDR3 spells CASSVVGGAYNEQFF. The CDR3 coding sequence is TGTGCCAGCAGCGTAGTAGGGGGCGCGTACAATGAGCAGTTCTTC.

This clonotype showed up just a few times. The V gene is TRBV12-3 or TRBV12-4, the J gene TRBJ1-4, with no clear D. The CDR3 is 13 amino acids. Trimming pared 5 bases from V and 7 bases from J, leaving 11 bases between. The CDR3 nucleotides read TGTGCCAGCAGTCCTACAGAAACTGAAAAACTGTTTTTT. Protein product: CASSPTETEKLFF.

At least ten counts were recorded for this clonotype. The chain links TRBV7-2 to TRBJ2-1; D is unresolved. Trimming removed 3 bases from V and 10 bases from J, with 10 bases in between. The germline CDR1 and CDR2 sequences are SGHTA and FQGNSA. CDR3 length equals 12 residues. The DNA of the CDR3 is TGTGCCAGCAGCTTCGATCTTGGAGAGCAGTTCTTC. Translating gives CASSFDLGEQFF. Filled out from reference TRBV7-2 and TRBJ2-1, the complete variable domain reads GAGVSQSPSNKVTEKGKDVELRCDPISGHTALYWYRQSLGQGLEFLIYFQGNSAPDKSGLPSDRFSAERTGGSVSTLTIQRTQQEDSAVYLCASSFDLGEQFFGPGTRLTVL.

The chain carries TRBV11-2 and TRBJ2-5, with 10 nucleotides matching TRBD2. There are 15 residues in the CDR3. Germline CDR1 is SGHAT and CDR2 is FQNNGV. The J segment lost 6 bases and the V segment lost 6 bases, leaving 10 bases of the junction unmatched. The CDR3 region has the DNA TGTGCCAGCAGGGAGGAGCGGGGGGGCTTGAAGACCCAGTACTTC. Translation: CASREERGGLKTQYF.

The count of this clonotype is one. This chain joins TRBV7-8 and TRBJ2-2; 7 bases match TRBD2. The ends lost 3 bases at V and 3 bases at J; junction bases unmatched: 4. Germline values: CDR1 SGHVS, CDR2 FQNEAQ. The length of the CDR3 is 15 residues. This CDR3 reads CASSFGGGDTGELFF. The CDR3 region has the DNA TGTGCCAGCAGCTTCGGCGGGGGTGACACCGGGGAGCTGTTTTTT.

V gene TRBV3-1 combines with J gene TRBJ2-1; the match to TRBD2 covers 7 bases. In germline, CDR1 is LGHDT, CDR2 YNNKEL (reference sequence). CDR3 length: 18 amino acids. Losses at the gene ends were 4 bases for V and 9 bases for J; bases not matched to a gene: 21. CDR3 bases: TGTGCCAGCAGCCGAACCTTACCTCTTCTGGGGGGGGAGATTGAGCAGTTCTTC. Translated, it gives CASSRTLPLLGGEIEQFF.

This clonotype was seen more than once but under ten times. J is TRBJ2-3 and V is TRBV9; D gene ambiguous. Germline lookup yields CDR1 SGDLS and CDR2 YYNGEE. This CDR3 is built from 17 residues. V lost 3 bases, J lost 2 bases, and 19 bases lay in between. CDR3 sequence: CASSAAPGLPDTDTQYF. The CDR3 DNA is TGTGCCAGCAGCGCAGCCCCGGGCCTTCCCGACACAGATACGCAGTATTTT. The variable domain in full, with the rest retrieved from reference TRBV9 and TRBJ2-3, is DSGVTQTPKHLITATGQRVTLRCSPRSGDLSVYWYQQSLDQGLQFLIQYYNGEERAKGNILERFSAQQFPDLHSELNLSSLELGDSALYFCASSAAPGLPDTDTQYFGPGTRLTVL.

In its sample, this clonotype was seen many times. The chain links TRBV6-6 to TRBJ2-7; TRBD1 aligns across 9 bases. Germline V gene data show CDR1 as MNHNY and CDR2 as SVGAGI (reference sequence). The CDR3 runs 14 residues. V shed 6 bases, J shed 6 bases, and the junction held 9 bases outside the gene matches. The CDR3 bases are TGTGCCAGCAGCACACAGGGGGCTGCAACCGAGCAGTACTTC. Its protein is CASSTQGAATEQYF.

This chain links TRBV7-2 with TRBJ2-7; D is unclear. Trimming removed 2 bases from V and 5 bases from J, with 13 bases in between. The CDR3 runs 14 residues. Looked up from germline, CDR1 is SGHTA and CDR2 is FQGNSA. For the CDR3, the DNA is TGTGCCAGCAGCTTAAACCCCACCGAGGACGAGCAGTACTTC. Protein sequence: CASSLNPTEDEQYF.

The rearrangement links TRBV20-1 to TRBJ2-7; 8 bases agree with TRBD1. This CDR3 comprises 14 residues. V was clipped by 3 bases and J by 2 bases; unmatched bases: 6. Per the germline V gene, CDR1 is DFQATT and CDR2 is SNEGSKA (reference sequence). The DNA for the CDR3 is TGCAGTGCTAGGGGGACAGGCGCTGCCTACGAGCAGTACTTC. Protein product: CSARGTGAAYEQYF.

The chain recombines TRBV7-2 with TRBJ2-2, with 11 bases aligning to TRBD2. This CDR3 region has 17 residues. Germline V gene sequence: CDR1 SGHTA, CDR2 FQGNSA. J was trimmed by 7 bases and V by 5 bases; bases with no gene match: 12. This CDR3 reads CASSPIAGGPVYGELFF. The CDR3 DNA reads TGTGCCAGCAGCCCCATAGCGGGGGGGCCCGTTTACGGGGAGCTGTTTTTT.

The table lists this clonotype with a few counts. This chain uses TRBV7-3 with TRBJ2-3; tentatively, D is TRBD1 (6 bases). CDR3 length: 14 residues. Looked up from germline, CDR1 is SGHTA and CDR2 is FQGTGA. Trimming took off 0 bases at V and 3 bases at J, with 7 bases between the two ends. The CDR3 loop reads CASSLTQGTDTQYF. The CDR3 DNA follows: TGTGCCAGCAGCTTAACACAGGGTACAGATACGCAGTATTTT.

In its sample, this clonotype was seen a few times. The chain joins TRBV10-2 to TRBJ1-5, with D hard to call. CDR1 and CDR2 (germline): WSHSY, SAAADI. V shed 0 bases and J shed 0 bases, with 3 bases lying between them. The CDR3 length is 14 residues. CDR3 protein: CASSESNSNQPQHF. The CDR3 nucleotides read TGCGCCAGCAGTGAGTCTAATAGCAATCAGCCCCAGCATTTT.

The chain joins TRBV27 to TRBJ2-4; 10 bases are a match to TRBD2. Germline V gene lookup returns CDR1 MNHEY and CDR2 SMNVEV (reference sequence). The V gene end was trimmed by 3 bases and the J gene end by 3 bases; junction bases not matched to a gene: 11. The CDR3 is 18 residues long. CDR3 DNA: TGTGCCAGCAGTTTTAGGCTAGCGGGGGTGTTGGGCAAAAACATTCAGTACTTC. Amino acids: CASSFRLAGVLGKNIQYF.

The rearrangement links TRBV29-1 to TRBJ2-6; weak D call: TRBD1 (5 bases). Deletions cut 5 bases from V and 0 bases from J, with 17 bases between. This CDR3 spans 17 amino acids. Germline loops: CDR1 SQVTM, CDR2 ANQGSEA. The chain's CDR3 is CSVQGRVDSSGANVLTF. The CDR3 DNA is TGCAGCGTTCAAGGCAGGGTAGATTCCTCTGGGGCCAACGTCCTGACTTTC.